The clone carrying this T cell receptor beta chain was seen a handful of times. The data originate from a study of blood T cell repertoires in COVID-19. Study as a whole: Acute and convalescent COVID-19 specimens originated in the United States, Italy and Spain. PBMCs, B-cell-depleted T cells, or T cells were the source of the cDNA or gDNA that made up the material.

In the authors' methods: Amplification from reference gene primers served as the basis for estimated nucleated cell counts. Assay used: immunoSEQ multiplex PCR; TCRdb lists only in-frame clones, some missing. That table is the source of V, J and clone size, and D and trimming were worked out from the DNA. The table lists fewer than 250,000 clones, around 90% of them singletons. The V end lost 8 bases, the J end lost 0 bases, and 8 bases lay between the germline ends. The CDR3 contains 13 residues. This receptor was taken from a man aged 60 to 69 with acute or convalescent COVID-19. The genes are TRBV12-3 or TRBV12-4 and TRBJ1-5; D not certain. The sample comprised peripheral blood. DNA for the CDR3: TGTGCCAGCTCGGGAAGTAGCAATCAGCCCCAGCATTTT. Amino acids: CASSGSSNQPQHF.